The entry below describes one TCR beta chain. The clone's antigen remains unknown. A much larger clone lies a single base off, so this may be a read error. The library was made by multiplex PCR. TCRdb names Illumina HiSeq 4000 as the instrument used. TCR beta libraries were built with iRepertoire HTBI primers and Arm-PCR amplification of CDR3 regions. Before sequencing, the PCR products went through gel purification. The authors' analysis ran thus. A total of 62 TRBV and 14 TRBJ segments were identified across samples and were used for gene usage analysis of CDR3 amino acid clonotypes. COPE and FqMerger were used to merge filtered high-quality paired reads into contigs. BLAST was used to align contigs to the IMGT TRBV, TRBD and TRBJ reference genes, and CDR3 was defined following IMGT. Clonotypes above 0.1% frequency were classified as highly expanded clones. Repertoire diversity was measured by Shannon entropy, and V-J evenness by the Gini coefficient. Public clonotypes were defined as clonotypes shared by more than one individual. TCRdb reworked the public reads: Q25 trimming with fastp, MiXCR clone assembly, productive beta chains retained. Every CDR3 protein is listed once, alongside the most common genes and DNA of its rows. TCRdb assigned the V and J calls; the authors' analysis was not used. This sample lists around 500,000 distinct CDR3 sequences; about 12% were detected once. The ten largest clones add up to approximately 9% of the sample.

Via the germline V gene, CDR1 is SGHTA and CDR2 FQGNSA. The cysteine opens and the phenylalanine closes a CDR3 of 15 amino acids. Here the CDR3 DNA is all that survives: 45 bases in frame from base 1. V is clipped by 5 bases and J by 11 bases, and the sequence between their germline boundaries is 22 bases long. The sample's time point, from its label and the paper: newly diagnosed GD, antithyroid drugs for less than 3 months. For both TCR sequencing and RNA sequencing, RNA was extracted from PBMCs using TRIzol. Graves' disease was diagnosed according to American Thyroid Association guidelines. Patients for the study were recruited at an endocrinology department in Xi'an, China. From each patient, approximately 10 milliliters of peripheral blood was collected into an EDTA anticoagulant tube. Ficoll Paque Plus density gradient separation was used to isolate PBMCs, and no further T cell sorting was done. RNA quality was checked with an Agilent 2100 Bioanalyzer and agarose gel, and concentration with a NanoDrop 2000.

This sample is part of a study of regulatory T cells in long-lasting Graves disease (dated by TCRdb to 2020 to 2022). Notes on the research overall: Newly diagnosed Graves' disease patients had taken antithyroid drugs for less than 3 months. Peripheral blood TCR sequencing and RNA sequencing compared persistent Graves' disease patients with newly diagnosed Graves' disease patients. The study took place in China and was registered as a clinical trial. TCR sequencing covered some 13 persistent and 20 newly diagnosed Graves' disease patients, 33 samples in total. The paper as a whole reports these results and caveats: Persistent Graves' disease patients showed lower TCR Shannon entropy and fewer highly expanded clones than newly diagnosed patients, suggesting clonal expansion. Only peripheral blood was studied, because thyroid tissue, the primary lesion, was inaccessible. Persistent disease showed preferential use of TRBV28, TRBJ1-2 and TRBJ2-5, whereas newly diagnosed disease favored TRBV20-1 and TRBJ2-1. A larger number of public clonotypes was shared among persistent patients (under 3,000) than among newly diagnosed patients (roughly 1,000). The authors acknowledged the small sample size as a limitation that may reduce accuracy. Only the TCR beta chain was sequenced and analyzed.

These same records also appear under a second study, on T cells in Graves' hyperthyroidism and ophthalmopathy. The second study reports: A patient counted as having stable Graves' hyperthyroidism if no progression to ophthalmopathy occurred over 18 months of follow-up. The hyperthyroidism patients were between 18 and 65 years old and newly diagnosed, with a disease duration of less than 2 months. Any patient with an uncontrolled infection, another autoimmune disease, pregnancy or lactation was excluded. Diagnoses relied on clinical symptoms, serum thyroxine and TRAb, thyroid ultrasound and orbital computed tomography. The TCR CDR3 was subjected to a first round of RT-PCR using the HTBI primer set and the Qiagen OneStep RT-PCR kit. Most expanded thyroid clonotypes (frequency above 0.001) were also detected in blood, a finding suggesting that blood repertoires may reflect thyroid immune responses. A 13 V-J signature model separated ophthalmopathy from stable hyperthyroidism, with just over 85% sensitivity and 81.08% specificity in cross-validation and 80%/75% in testing. In validation, progression to ophthalmopathy was predicted by the model with roughly 69% sensitivity and 72% to 80% specificity, a median of 6.5 months before onset. TCR V-J signatures able to tell the groups apart were searched for in a discovery cohort of more than 90 patients, of whom approximately 40 had Graves' ophthalmopathy and around 58 had stable Graves' hyperthyroidism. An independent validation cohort of around 19 hyperthyroidism patients and 17 patients who later progressed to ophthalmopathy tested prospective prediction of ophthalmopathy. The 100 discovery patients were randomly divided into training and test sets at a 7:3 ratio. In addition, the study compared T-cell repertoires in thyroid tissue and in blood from several Graves' hyperthyroidism patients. After sampling, hyperthyroidism patients received methimazole starting at 30 mg daily, and ophthalmopathy patients received high-dose intravenous methylprednisolone. The libraries were constructed in a second round of multiplex PCR and then size-selected and purified. The libraries were sequenced on an Illumina HiSeq2000 using paired-end 100 bp reads. SOAPnuke was used to process the raw data, with reads discarded if the reads contained adapters or uncalled bases, had a mean Phred below 15, or lacked an exact constant-primer or identifier match. High-quality paired reads were merged using COPE v1.2.5, and each unique nucleotide sequence was defined as a clonotype. MiTCR v1.1 was used to align clonotypes to the IMGT TRBV, TRBD and TRBJ reference segments. Analysis was restricted to V-J combinations with a frequency above 0.0001, which covered about 99% of repertoires. A TCS score was defined as the ratio between F50 (clonal expansion) and ExV (chaos), using BLOSUM62-based TCRdist between CDR3 peptides within each V-J. Welch's t-statistics and random forest reduced approximately 520 V-J features to 13, which were used in a naive Bayes classifier (R e1071). Sample size was not statistically predetermined, and investigators were not blinded to group allocation. The paper reports TCR Vbeta CDR3 sequencing of 140 or so peripheral blood samples: 40 or so ophthalmopathy, about 75 hyperthyroidism and around 17 progressor patients.

The receptor was isolated from a woman between 25 and 40 years old with Graves disease. Donor details come from another sample of the same person, matched by shared clones. The chain uses TRBV7-2 and TRBJ1-3; D gene: possibly TRBD1, on 5 matching bases. The sequenced sample was peripheral blood mononuclear cells (PBMCs), obtained at new diagnosis, from a patient treated with antithyroid drugs. CDR3 protein: CASSPTGPLPNAIYF. The sequence in DNA is TGTGCCAGCAGCCCAACAGGACCCCTGCCTAACGCCATATATTTT.